These 26 T cell receptor beta chains were all obtained from the same sample, sequenced in a study of tumor-infiltrating lymphocytes in primary liver carcinoma. Taking roughly 18-32 mg of unsorted bulk tissue, the authors co-extracted RNA and DNA. cDNA specific to TCR beta was made from approximately 500 ng of total RNA, with a constant-region primer employed for priming. Each TCR beta library was derived from three nested multiplex PCR rounds that employed slightly modified ARM-PCR. A C-beta reverse primer was combined with TRBV1-TRBV30 forward primers in the first two PCR rounds, and each round had around 11 cycles. In TCRdb, the multiplex PCR reads were re-called with MiXCR into one record per CDR3 protein. The sample comprises about 20,000 distinct CDR3 sequences, around 77% of which are singletons, and about 40% rests with the top ten. Sequenced material: liver tumor tissue from sampling region 4. Subset defined: tumor region T4, right-lateral pole. These receptors all come from a woman aged 25-40 years with primary liver carcinoma and hepatitis B virus infection.

Only a few counts were recorded for this clonotype. A clone one base away is much larger, so this may be a read error. The chain combines TRBV2 with TRBJ2-1; 7 bases are shared with TRBD2. Trimming took 10 bases from V and 8 from J; bases not matched to a gene: 14. The CDR3 runs 14 residues. CDR1 is SNHLY, CDR2 FYNNEI, per germline. CDR3 protein: CANRRERLGDEQFF. In nucleotides, the CDR3 is TGTGCCAACAGGCGGGAGCGGTTGGGGGATGAGCAGTTCTTC.

The CDR3 DNA reads TGTGCCAGCAGTGTATTAAGGGACCCGATCAATGACTACACCTTC. The encoded protein is CASSVLRDPINDYTF. This chain connects TRBV6-1 to TRBJ1-2; possible D gene TRBD1, 5 bases. Deletions cut 4 bases from V and 10 bases from J, with 22 bases between. This CDR3 region has 15 residues. From germline, CDR1 is MNHNS and CDR2 SASEGT.

As for this clonotype: Given the absence of the conserved phenylalanine or tryptophan at the CDR3 end, a read error is likely. Because the CDR3's place on the DNA is in doubt, the DNA is left out and the CDR3 is given as listed by TCRdb. The V call is TRBV29-1, the J call TRBJ2-2. Including both end residues, the CDR3 is 13 amino acids long. The germline CDR1 and CDR2 sequences are SQVTM and ANQGSEA. The CDR3 is CSVGRRDTGELSL.

As for this clonotype: Relative to the germline gene, one junction end is altered; a read error may explain this. This chain uses TRBV11-2 with TRBJ2-2; perhaps TRBD2 as D (5 bases). CDR3 length: 16 amino acids. Germline assignment: CDR1 SGHAT and CDR2 FQNNGV. The CDR3 DNA is TGTGCTAACAGCCCCGATCCCCAATTGAACACCGGGGAGTTGTTTTTT. Residues: CANSPDPQLNTGELFF.

Concerning this clonotype itself: The CDR3 does not close with the conserved phenylalanine or tryptophan, likely indicating a read error. It is unclear where the CDR3 begins or ends on the DNA, so no DNA is shown, and the CDR3 is as TCRdb lists it. The chain is built from TRBV6-5 and TRBJ2-5; the table's TRBD1 call for D was not verified on the DNA. Germline V gene data show CDR1 as MNHEY and CDR2 as SVGAGI. The CDR3 spans 13 amino acids, including both terminal residues. The CDR3 protein is CASSTDRGLTQYS.

This clonotype was seen just once. The junction departs from the called germline gene at one end, perhaps through a read error. The rearrangement links TRBV7-2 to TRBJ1-1, with a weak D call TRBD1 (5 bases). Germline CDR1 is SGHTA and CDR2 is FQGNSA. The CDR3 length is 13 residues. The CDR3 DNA is TGTGTCAGCAGCTTAGTAGTCCAGGGTGAAGCTTTCTTT. Its translation: CVSSLVVQGEAFF.

Concerning this clonotype itself: One junction end does not reproduce the germline sequence, and a read error may be involved. This chain connects TRBV4-3 to TRBJ2-2; tentatively, D is TRBD2 (5 bases). The CDR3 consists of 13 residues. Germline-derived CDR1 and CDR2 are LGHNA and YSLEER. The CDR3 sequence: CASSSMGVGELIF. The CDR3, as DNA: TGCGCCAGCAGCTCGATGGGAGTCGGGGAGTTGATTTTT.

Note on this clonotype: This is likely a read error, given that the CDR3 carries no conserved phenylalanine or tryptophan at its end. Because the CDR3's place on the DNA is in doubt, the DNA is left out and the CDR3 is given as listed by TCRdb. V usage is TRBV29-1 and J usage is TRBJ1-2. Germline V CDR1 and CDR2: SQVTM, ANQGSEA. Inclusive of both ends, the CDR3 amounts to 12 amino acids. Here the CDR3 reads CSVVHWGGGYTL.

In the case of this clonotype: An end of the junction differs from the germline gene, which may be a read error. The J gene is TRBJ2-1, the V gene TRBV7-9; 11 positions match TRBD2. The length of the CDR3 is 16 residues. Germline values: CDR1 SEHNR, CDR2 FQNEAQ (reference sequence). The CDR3 DNA sequence: TGTGCCAGAAGCTTAGGGACTAGCGGAGCTAGGAGTGAGCAGTTCTTC. It codes for CARSLGTSGARSEQFF.

Concerning this clonotype itself: Because the CDR3 is missing its conserved closing phenylalanine or tryptophan, this is likely a read error. The chain links TRBV11-2 to TRBJ1-4; D unclear. Between the trimmed V and J ends, which lost 5 bases and 7 bases, there was a span of 11 bases. The CDR3 length is 13 residues. Germline V CDR1 and CDR2: SGHAT, FQNNGV. Here the CDR3 reads CASSEWLGEKLFS. CDR3 nucleotide sequence: TGTGCCAGCAGCGAGTGGCTGGGTGAAAAACTGTTTTCT.

This clonotype was counted between two and nine times. A much larger clone lies a single base off, so this may be a read error. This chain uses TRBV12-3 or TRBV12-4 with TRBJ2-7; D may be TRBD2 (6 bases). Trimming cost V 5 bases and J 6 bases, with 11 bases left between them. The CDR3 contains 12 residues. The CDR3 DNA reads as TGTGCCAGCAGTGCACTAGCCTGCGAGCAGTACTTC. Its protein is CASSALACEQYF.

Notes on this clonotype: Germline and junction disagree at one end, which may indicate a read error. The CDR3: CANSRAGTFTGSSWRQNIQYF. CDR3 bases: TGTGCCAACAGCCGTGCCGGGACATTCACCGGGAGTAGCTGGAGACAAAACATTCAGTACTTC. The rearrangement links TRBV11-2 to TRBJ2-4; D may match TRBD1 or TRBD2 (6 bases each). Germline V gene data show CDR1 as SGHAT and CDR2 as FQNNGV. The CDR3 contains 21 residues.

This clonotype appeared a few times. The conserved final phenylalanine or tryptophan is absent from the CDR3, which likely points to a read error. Because the CDR3's place on the DNA is in doubt, the DNA is left out and the CDR3 is given as listed by TCRdb. This chain uses TRBV4-1 with TRBJ2-1; TRBD1 was called by the table and not checked on the DNA. The CDR3 contains 16 residues when both ends are counted. CDR1 is MGHRA, CDR2 YSYEKL, per germline. The CDR3 loop reads CASGQDPGQGENEQFL.

This chain uses TRBV4-2 with TRBJ2-1; D is possibly TRBD2 (5 bases). Trimming shortened V by 0 bases and J by 6 bases, and 18 bases separated the two germline ends. Per germline, CDR1 LGHNA and CDR2 YNFKEQ. The CDR3 is 17 residues long. The CDR3 coding sequence is TGTGCCAGCAGCCAAGATATCGGAGTGGGAGAGAGCAATGAGCAGTTCTTC. Residues: CASSQDIGVGESNEQFF.

A note on this clonotype: The CDR3 does not close with the conserved phenylalanine or tryptophan, likely indicating a read error. J is TRBJ2-7 and V is TRBV11-1; no clear D gene. The CDR3 has 13 residues. Germline CDR1 is SGHAT and CDR2 is FQDESV (reference sequence). The CDR3 bases are TGTGTCAGCAGCTTAGGATGCCTCCGCGACCAGTACCTC. It is translated as CVSSLGCLRDQYL.

A remark on this clonotype: One end of the junction does not line up with germline, which may come from a read error. The V and J genes are TRBV11-2 and TRBJ1-1, with D tentatively TRBD1 (6 bases). This CDR3 is built from 20 residues. Looked up from germline, CDR1 is SGHAT and CDR2 is FQNNGV. The CDR3 region has the DNA TGTGGCAGCAGTGCTCGGGACGGGGGGCGCAATAGGTGGAGTAACACTGAAGCTTTCTTT. The encoded protein is CGSSARDGGRNRWSNTEAFF.

The genes are TRBV10-3 and TRBJ2-3; D gene uncertain. This CDR3 comprises 15 residues. V was trimmed by 2 bases and J by 0 bases, leaving 9 bases between them. CDR1 is ENHRY, CDR2 SYGVKD, per germline. In DNA form, the CDR3 reads TGTGCCATCAGTGAGGACCTCAGTAGCACAGATACGCAGTATTTT. It is translated as CAISEDLSSTDTQYF.

This chain joins TRBV11-2 and TRBJ2-7; D gene unclear. This CDR3 is built from 12 residues. Trimming shortened V by 10 bases and J by 8 bases, and 18 bases separated the two germline ends. CDR1 and CDR2 (germline): SGHAT, FQNNGV. The CDR3 DNA is TGTGCCAAGCGCATAGGGTACCACAAGCAGTACTTC. Translation: CAKRIGYHKQYF.

The chain joins TRBV28 to TRBJ2-5; TRBD2 aligns across 7 bases. The CDR3 length is 15 residues. J lost 5 bases, V lost 8 bases, and 14 bases had no gene match. Germline V CDR1 and CDR2: MDHEN, SYDVKM. CDR3 coding DNA: TGTGCCAGCCGTCTGACTAGCAGGAGGCCGGAGACCCAGTACTTC. Protein: CASRLTSRRPETQYF.

As regards this clonotype: At one end, the junction sequence differs from germline, possibly due to a read error. The V gene is TRBV6-2 or TRBV6-3, the J gene TRBJ2-1; TRBD2 is a possible D gene (5 bases). The CDR3 is 17 residues long. CDR1 and CDR2 from the germline V gene are MNHEY and SVGEGT. The CDR3 loop is CASRQRGLLYQYNEQFF. For the CDR3, the DNA is TGTGCCAGCCGACAACGTGGACTGCTTTACCAATACAATGAACAGTTCTTC.

A remark on this clonotype: The junction does not match germline at one end; this may be a read error. V gene TRBV4-3 combines with J gene TRBJ2-2; 13 bases agree with TRBD2. The CDR3 consists of 19 residues. The germline V gene has CDR1 LGHNA and CDR2 YSLEER. The DNA of the CDR3 is TGCGACAGCAGCGTACTAGCGGGAGGGACCAATTCGAACACCGGGGAGCTGTTTTTT. Translated: CDSSVLAGGTNSNTGELFF.

This clonotype was seen repeatedly, ten times or more. The chain links TRBV12-3 or TRBV12-4 to TRBJ1-1; D gene uncertain. V lost 8 bases to trimming and J lost 2 bases, with 12 bases between them. The CDR3 has 13 residues. The CDR3 spells CASSRNINTEAFF. CDR3 nucleotide sequence: TGTGCCAGCTCTCGCAACATAAACACTGAAGCTTTCTTT.

With respect to this clonotype: An end of the junction does not agree with germline; a read error may underlie this. CDR3 in DNA: TGCCAGCAGCCGGCTAGCGGGGGGGGGTATGAACAGTTCTTC. Residues: CQQPASGGGYEQFF. The genes are TRBV11-3 and TRBJ2-1; 12 bases agree with TRBD2. CDR1 and CDR2 (germline): SGHNT, YENEEA. The CDR3 loop spans 14 amino acids.

This chain links TRBV30 with TRBJ1-2, with TRBD1 as a possible D gene (5 bases). CDR1 GTSNPN and CDR2 SVGIG come from the germline V gene (reference sequence). The CDR3 runs to 13 residues. V was cut by 2 bases and J by 14 bases, with 21 bases left in between. The CDR3 sequence is CAWSPVPGMPGTF. The CDR3, as DNA: TGTGCCTGGAGTCCAGTCCCGGGGATGCCAGGGACCTTC.

About this clonotype: Here the CDR3 omits its conserved ending phenylalanine or tryptophan, so a read error is the likely source. This chain connects TRBV5-6 to TRBJ2-2; possibly TRBD2 for D (6 bases). Per germline, CDR1 SGHDT and CDR2 YYEEEE. The CDR3 extends over 15 amino acids. CDR3 sequence reads: CASSLVPRVTGGLFL. CDR3 coding DNA: TGTGCCAGCAGCTTGGTACCCAGGGTCACCGGGGGGCTGTTTCTT.

As regards this clonotype: A read error is likely, as this CDR3 ends without the conserved phenylalanine or tryptophan. No DNA is shown, since the ends of the CDR3 on it are uncertain; the CDR3 is the one TCRdb lists. This chain joins TRBV13 and TRBJ1-1; TRBD1, the table's D call, lacks a check against the DNA. Germline lookup yields CDR1 PRHDT and CDR2 FYEKMQ (reference sequence). The CDR3 adds up to 17 amino acids, both ends counted. CDR3 loop: CASSLGGFDIGGTEALL.